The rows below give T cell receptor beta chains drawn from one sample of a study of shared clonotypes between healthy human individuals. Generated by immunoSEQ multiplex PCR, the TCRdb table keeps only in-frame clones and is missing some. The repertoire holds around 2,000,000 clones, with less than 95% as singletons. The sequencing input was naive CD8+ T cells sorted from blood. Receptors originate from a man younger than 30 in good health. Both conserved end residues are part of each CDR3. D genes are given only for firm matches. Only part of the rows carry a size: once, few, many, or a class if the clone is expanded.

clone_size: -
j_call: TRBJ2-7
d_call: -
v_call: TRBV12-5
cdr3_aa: CASGLGGSYEQYF
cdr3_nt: TGTGCTAGTGGTTTAGGGGGATCCTACGAGCAGTACTTC

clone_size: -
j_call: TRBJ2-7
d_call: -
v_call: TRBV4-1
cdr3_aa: CASSQAATSYEQYF
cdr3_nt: TGCGCCAGCAGCCAAGCGGCAACTTCCTACGAGCAGTACTTC

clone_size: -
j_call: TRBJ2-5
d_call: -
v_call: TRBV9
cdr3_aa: CASSVDEGVDQETQYF
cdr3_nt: TGTGCCAGCAGCGTAGATGAGGGGGTAGACCAAGAGACCCAGTACTTC

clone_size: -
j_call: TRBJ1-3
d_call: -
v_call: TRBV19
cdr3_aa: CASSIDLEVYGNTIYF
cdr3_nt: TGTGCCAGTAGTATAGATCTCGAGGTTTATGGAAACACCATATATTTT

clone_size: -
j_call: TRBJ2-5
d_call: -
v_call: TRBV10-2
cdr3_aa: CASRGGGMGETQYF
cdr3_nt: TGCGCCAGCAGAGGAGGGGGCATGGGAGAGACCCAGTACTTC

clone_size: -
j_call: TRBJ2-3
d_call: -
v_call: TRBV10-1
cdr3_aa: CASSEDSLRDTQYF
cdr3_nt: TGCGCCAGCAGTGAGGACTCCCTTCGGGATACGCAGTATTTT

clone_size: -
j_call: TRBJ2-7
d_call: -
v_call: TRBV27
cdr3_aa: CASSSPPSYEQYF
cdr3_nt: TGTGCCAGCAGTTCCCCCCCATCCTACGAGCAGTACTTC

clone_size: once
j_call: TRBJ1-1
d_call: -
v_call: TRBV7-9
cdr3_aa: CASSPPQGYYAEAFF
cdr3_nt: TGTGCCAGCAGCCCCCCGCAGGGGTATTACGCTGAAGCTTTCTTT

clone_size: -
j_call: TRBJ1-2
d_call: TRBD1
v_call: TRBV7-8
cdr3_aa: CASSQGDRERYGYTF
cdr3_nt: TGTGCCAGCAGCCAAGGGGACAGGGAGCGCTATGGCTACACCTTC

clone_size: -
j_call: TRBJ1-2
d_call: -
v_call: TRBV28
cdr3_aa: CASSNPPGYGYTF
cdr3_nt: TGTGCCAGCAGTAACCCACCGGGTTATGGCTACACCTTC

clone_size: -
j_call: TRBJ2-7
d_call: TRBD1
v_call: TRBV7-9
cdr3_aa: CASSQATGVSSYEQYF
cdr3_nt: TGTGCCAGCAGCCAAGCAACAGGGGTCAGCTCCTACGAGCAGTACTTC

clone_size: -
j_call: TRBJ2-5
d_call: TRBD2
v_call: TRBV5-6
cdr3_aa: CASSFLYSSGGFQETQYF
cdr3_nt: TGTGCCAGCAGCTTTCTCTATTCGAGCGGGGGATTCCAAGAGACCCAGTACTTC

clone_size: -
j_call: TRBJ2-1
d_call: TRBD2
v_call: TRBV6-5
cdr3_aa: CASSWTSGSVYNEQFF
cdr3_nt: TGTGCCAGCAGTTGGACTAGCGGGAGTGTTTACAATGAGCAGTTCTTC

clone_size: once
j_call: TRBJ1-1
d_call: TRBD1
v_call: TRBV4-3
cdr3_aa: CASSQDGTENTEAFF
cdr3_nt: TGCGCCAGCAGCCAAGATGGGACAGAGAACACTGAAGCTTTCTTT

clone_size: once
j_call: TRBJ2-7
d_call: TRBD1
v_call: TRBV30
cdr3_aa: CAWTYGQGPYEQYF
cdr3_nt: TGTGCCTGGACGTACGGACAGGGCCCCTACGAGCAGTACTTC

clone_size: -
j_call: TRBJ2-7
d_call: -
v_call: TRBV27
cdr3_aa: CASSLKRPYEQYF
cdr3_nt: TGTGCCAGCAGTTTAAAGAGGCCCTACGAGCAGTACTTC

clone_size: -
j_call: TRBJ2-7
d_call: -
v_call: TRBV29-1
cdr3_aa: CSVSTGPAGYEQYF
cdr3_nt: TGCAGCGTGTCCACCGGACCGGCTGGCTACGAGCAGTACTTC

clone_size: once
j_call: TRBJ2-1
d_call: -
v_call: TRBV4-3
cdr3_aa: CASSQDLSGLSYNEQFF
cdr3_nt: TGCGCCAGCAGCCAAGATTTAAGCGGTCTCTCCTACAATGAGCAGTTCTTC